This entry concerns a single T cell receptor beta chain. This clone was counted only a few times. This clone's antigen is unknown. Qualities for individual bases were not recorded, and no much larger clone is one base off. TCR CDR3 regions were amplified from genomic DNA by multiplex PCR using the deep immunoSEQ assay. Extracted genomic DNA from each cell subset was distributed evenly across all wells of several immunoSEQ 96-well plates, and each plate was treated as a replicate. For unsorted PBMC, each replicate PCR was loaded with approximately 330 ng genomic DNA, equivalent to some 27,000 T cell genomes. Ten immunoSEQ deep assay plates were used to sequence unsorted PBMC genomic DNA. Purified libraries were measured with a Qubit 3.0 fluorometer, size-checked on a Bioanalyzer 2100, and measured again with the KAPA Library Quantification kit. Every immunoSEQ 96-well plate was sequenced on a separate single-read 150-cycle Illumina NextSeq 550 flow cell. The paper's data handling went like this. Because the immunoSEQ output held only junctional sequences and lacked quality scores, the filtering could not match the filtering applied to full-length reads. Sequences were annotated with PyIR, a Python wrapper for IgBLAST v1.9, and V/J genes and CDR3 were assigned using IMGT germline references. Reads were filtered out if the reads had weak V/J assignments (E-value above 1e-6), no CDR3, stop codons, out-of-frame junctions, or ambiguous translated residues. V3J clonotypes were defined as sequences sharing the same inferred V gene, J gene, and CDR3 amino acid sequence. The percentage overlap between two repertoires was calculated by dividing the number of shared unique clonotypes by the size of the smaller repertoire. RTK rarefaction, the Chao1 estimator, and Recon v2.1 estimates of unobserved clonotypes were used to assess repertoire richness. As stored in TCRdb, this immuneACCESS dataset retains in-frame rearrangements with V and J assigned. A fraction of the clones does not appear; measured against another copy, unresolved V genes explain less than half of the discrepancy, and the remainder lacks a known reason. The V and J calls and clone size come from that table; D and trimming were worked out from the DNA. This sample gives 400,000 to 500,000 clones in total; over 65% of them show up just once. The ten largest make up roughly 13% of the sample.

The data were obtained in a study of shared clonotypes between healthy human individuals (dated by TCRdb to 2020 to 2021). For context, the study as a whole: The cohort included three men and a couple of women between 18 and 49 years of age. The study deeply sequenced blood TCR repertoires of about five healthy adults to estimate repertoire size and the extent of clonotype sharing between individuals. To increase sequencing depth and limit assay-specific biases, TCR repertoire library preparation and sequencing were carried out by different laboratories using diverse techniques. Per donor, leukapheresis produced somewhere between about 0.8 and 9 billion PBMCs. Points the paper makes about the study in general: Based on pairwise subsampling, the degree of clonotype sharing among donors was expected to be affected by sequencing depth. Because the study included only a small number of donors, the genetic and exposure-history diversity represented was limited. Sampling was restricted to blood, and TCR repertoires in tissues likely differ from the TCR repertoires found in blood.

The junction shows trimming of 4 bases on V and 6 bases on J, plus 12 bases between the germline ends. The germline V gene (reference sequence) sets CDR1 to MNHNY and CDR2 to SVGAGI. Measured from the cysteine to the phenylalanine, the CDR3 is 13 residues long. Here the CDR3 DNA is all that survives: 39 bases in frame from base 1. The donors were healthy, HIV-negative adults who had no recently reported acute infections or vaccinations. Every donor was a Caucasian adult living in Nashville, Tennessee, USA. For unsorted samples, 90 million or so PBMCs were counted and genomic DNA was extracted with the QIAamp DNA Blood Mini kit. Blood was collected by leukapheresis, and PBMCs were isolated by Ficoll-Histopaque density gradient centrifugation and then cryopreserved in liquid nitrogen vapor phase.

The sequence links TRBV6-6 to TRBJ1-1, with the D gene call left open. Sequenced material: PBMCs. The TCR originated in a woman aged 40 to 49 in good health. Some clones in this sample may be carry-over from other donors' samples. In nucleotides, the sequence is TGTGCCAGCAGTTCTAGGGTGGTCCCTGAAGCTTTCTTT. Its protein product is CASSSRVVPEAFF.